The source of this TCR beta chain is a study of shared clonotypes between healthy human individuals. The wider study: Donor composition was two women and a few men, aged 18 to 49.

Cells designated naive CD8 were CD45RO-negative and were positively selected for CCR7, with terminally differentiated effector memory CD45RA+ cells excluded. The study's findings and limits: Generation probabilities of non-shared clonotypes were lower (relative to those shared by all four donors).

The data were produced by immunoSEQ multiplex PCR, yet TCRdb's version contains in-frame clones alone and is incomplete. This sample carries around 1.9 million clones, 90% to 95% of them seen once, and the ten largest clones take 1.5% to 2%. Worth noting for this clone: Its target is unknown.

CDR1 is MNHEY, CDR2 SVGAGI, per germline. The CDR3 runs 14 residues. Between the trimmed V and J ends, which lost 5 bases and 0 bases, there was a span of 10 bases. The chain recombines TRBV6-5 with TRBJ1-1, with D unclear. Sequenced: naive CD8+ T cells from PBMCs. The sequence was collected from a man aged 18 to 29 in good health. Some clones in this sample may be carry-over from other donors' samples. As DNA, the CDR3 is TGTGCCAGCAGTCCACTGCAGGTGAACACTGAAGCTTTCTTT. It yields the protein CASSPLQVNTEAFF.